What follows are 24 T cell receptor beta chains derived from one specimen sequenced in a study of control samples from healthy donors and cancer patients. TCRdb's table, derived via immunoSEQ multiplex PCR, lists solely in-frame clones and lacks some. In the table there are 100,000 to 150,000 clones, around nine tenths of which are singletons. The source material was blood. The receptors were sampled from a man between 18 and 29 years old in good health.

The chain recombines TRBV12-5 with TRBJ1-1; possible D gene TRBD1, 6 bases. CDR1 and CDR2 (germline): LGHNT, FRNRAP. The CDR3 sequence is 13 residues long. Between the trimmed V and J ends, which lost 4 bases and 10 bases, there was a span of 16 bases. The CDR3: CASGSYRVRGAFF. For the CDR3, the DNA is TGTGCTAGTGGTTCGTACAGGGTGAGAGGAGCTTTCTTT. The full variable domain, rest sourced from reference TRBV12-5 and TRBJ1-1, is DARVTQTPRHKVTEMGQEVTMRCQPILGHNTVFWYRQTMMQGLELLAYFRNRAPLDDSGMPKDRFSAEMPDATLATLKIQPSEPRDSAVYFCASGSYRVRGAFFGQGTRLTVV.

A few counts support this clone. V gene TRBV7-3 combines with J gene TRBJ2-2, with D perhaps TRBD2 (6 bases). The CDR3 has 15 amino acids. V lost 5 bases to trimming and J lost 4 bases, with 14 bases between them. Germline CDR1 is SGHTA and CDR2 is FQGTGA. The CDR3 sequence is CASSAGLAGTGELFF. CDR3 in DNA: TGTGCCAGCAGCGCGGGACTCGCGGGCACCGGGGAGCTGTTTTTT.

The chain carries TRBV5-1 and TRBJ2-3; D is undetermined. There are 13 residues in the CDR3. V gave up 4 bases and J gave up 2 bases, with 8 bases separating them. Germline CDR1 is SGHRS and CDR2 is YFSETQ. The CDR3 DNA reads TGCGCCAGCAGCGACCCGCCCACAGATACGCAGTATTTT. Its translation is CASSDPPTDTQYF.

The J gene is TRBJ1-2, the V gene TRBV6-6, with 10 bases matching TRBD1. There are 14 residues in the CDR3. CDR1 is MNHNY, CDR2 SVGAGI, per germline (reference sequence). The V segment lost 0 bases and the J segment 10 bases; nucleotides outside the gene matches: 5. CDR3 nucleotide sequence: TGTGCCAGCAGTTACTCGGACAGGGGGGATGACTACACCTTC. Its translation: CASSYSDRGDDYTF.

The chain recombines TRBV14 with TRBJ2-3; D is ambiguous. V was pared by 2 bases and J by 2 bases, with 11 bases between. From germline, CDR1 is SGHDN and CDR2 FVKESK. The CDR3 has 15 amino acids. For the CDR3, the DNA is TGTGCCAGCAGCCAAAACCGGATACCCACAGATACGCAGTATTTT. This translates into CASSQNRIPTDTQYF.

This rearrangement joins TRBV4-1 to TRBJ2-5; D is ambiguous. The CDR3 runs 15 residues. In germline, CDR1 is MGHRA, CDR2 YSYEKL. V was shortened by 1 base and J by 5 bases, with 14 bases between the two germline ends. The CDR3 DNA follows: TGCGCCAGCAGCCAAGTGATAGCACGGACGGAGACCCAGTACTTC. Translated: CASSQVIARTETQYF.

The chain joins TRBV30 to TRBJ1-6; D remains ambiguous. The ends were cut back, 1 base at V and 3 bases at J, with 10 bases in the middle. Germline CDR1 is GTSNPN and CDR2 is SVGIG (reference sequence). The CDR3 runs 15 residues. In DNA form, the CDR3 reads TGTGCCTGGAGTGCGGGAAACAGCTATAATTCACCCCTCCACTTT. Translation: CAWSAGNSYNSPLHF.

This sequence joins TRBV30 and TRBJ1-2; no reliable D call. The CDR3 runs 12 residues. The V gene's germline CDR1 is GTSNPN and CDR2 SVGIG (reference sequence). The V end was cut by 1 base, the J end by 0 bases, with 3 bases between. CDR3 nucleotides: TGTGCCTGGAGTGAAGCTAACTATGGCTACACCTTC. This sequence encodes CAWSEANYGYTF. Combining the CDR3 with reference TRBV30 and TRBJ1-2 gives the whole variable domain SQTIHQWPATLVQPVGSPLSLECTVEGTSNPNLYWYRQAAGRGLQLLFYSVGIGQISSEVPQNLSASRPQDRQFILSSKKLLLSDSGFYLCAWSEANYGYTFGSGTRLTVV.

The chain has TRBV28 and TRBJ2-3; the D is unclear. The CDR3 covers 13 residues. In germline, CDR1 is MDHEN, CDR2 SYDVKM. V was cut by 5 bases and J by 6 bases, with 12 bases left in between. The CDR3 loop is CASSLQRSDTQYF. The DNA of the CDR3 is TGTGCCAGCAGTCTCCAGAGGTCGGATACGCAGTATTTT.

This chain links TRBV13 with TRBJ1-1; D is unresolved. Germline-derived CDR1 and CDR2 are PRHDT and FYEKMQ (reference sequence). This CDR3 has 16 residues. The V gene lost 2 bases and the J gene lost 2 bases, with 15 bases spanning the gap. The DNA for the CDR3 is TGTGCCAGCAGCTTAAGTTTTTGGGGAGTAAACACTGAAGCTTTCTTT. Protein product: CASSLSFWGVNTEAFF. The full variable domain, its missing parts supplied by reference TRBV13 and TRBJ1-1, is AAGVIQSPRHLIKEKRETATLKCYPIPRHDTVYWYQQGPGQDPQFLISFYEKMQSDKGSIPDRFSAQQFSDYHSELNMSSLELGDSALYFCASSLSFWGVNTEAFFGQGTRLTVV.

J is TRBJ2-2 and V is TRBV5-4; 8 bases are shared with TRBD2. After removal of 6 bases from V and 5 bases from J, the junction contained 12 bases not matched to a gene. The V gene's germline CDR1 is SGHNT and CDR2 YYREEE (reference sequence). There are 16 residues in the CDR3. CDR3 sequence (DNA): TGTGCCAGCACCCGTGCTGCGGGGGGCCGAACCGGGGAGCTGTTTTTT. Translation: CASTRAAGGRTGELFF.

This clone was observed once. The chain carries TRBV7-6 and TRBJ2-7; 8 nucleotides match TRBD2. Germline CDR1 is SGHVS and CDR2 is FNYEAQ. Trimming took 4 bases from V and 11 from J; bases not matched to a gene: 10. The CDR3 has 13 amino acids. CDR3 DNA: TGTGCCAGCAGCTCCACCCGGGGGGGGCACGAGTACTTC. Its translation: CASSSTRGGHEYF. The variable domain in full, with the rest retrieved from reference TRBV7-6 and TRBJ2-7, is GAGVSQSPRYKVTKRGQDVALRCDPISGHVSLYWYRQALGQGPEFLTYFNYEAQQDKSGLPNDRFSAERPEGSISTLTIQRTEQRDSAMYRCASSSTRGGHEYFGPGTRLTVT.

The chain joins TRBV27 to TRBJ1-5, with a weak D call TRBD1 (6 bases). This CDR3 is 14 amino acids long. Trimming shortened V by 3 bases and J by 6 bases, and 12 bases separated the two germline ends. Germline-derived CDR1 and CDR2 are MNHEY and SMNVEV (reference sequence). Here the CDR3 reads CASSFWGAGQPQHF. DNA of the CDR3: TGTGCCAGCAGTTTTTGGGGGGCGGGTCAGCCCCAGCATTTT.

CDR3 in amino acids: CASSLVVGGTDNEQFF. The CDR3 DNA sequence: TGCGCCAGCAGCTTGGTTGTGGGGGGCACGGACAATGAGCAGTTCTTC. This rearrangement joins TRBV5-1 to TRBJ2-1, with D perhaps being TRBD1 or TRBD2 (6 bases each). The CDR3 has 16 residues. Per the germline V gene, CDR1 is SGHRS and CDR2 is YFSETQ. Trimming removed 0 bases from V and 5 bases from J, with 15 bases in between.

The V and J genes are TRBV30 and TRBJ1-2; TRBD1 matches 8 bases. This CDR3 region has 11 residues. The germline gives CDR1 GTSNPN, CDR2 SVGIG (reference sequence). The J segment lost 8 bases and the V segment lost 8 bases, leaving 7 bases of the junction unmatched. CDR3 nucleotides: TGTGCCAGCCAGACAGGGGAAGGCTACACCTTC. Protein sequence: CASQTGEGYTF.

The V call is TRBV27, the J call TRBJ1-5; 10 nucleotides match TRBD1. The junction had 2 bases not matched to a gene; V was cut back by 0 bases and J by 3 bases. Germline values: CDR1 MNHEY, CDR2 SMNVEV (reference sequence). CDR3 length: 16 residues. The CDR3, as DNA: TGTGCCAGCAGTTTATCTGGGACAGGGGCCAATCAGCCCCAGCATTTT. Translating it yields CASSLSGTGANQPQHF.

This chain joins TRBV19 and TRBJ1-2, with 7 bases matching TRBD1. Losses at the gene ends were 6 bases for V and 2 bases for J; bases not matched to a gene: 9. The germline gives CDR1 LNHDA, CDR2 SQIVND (reference sequence). The CDR3 extends over 15 amino acids. The CDR3 nucleotides read TGTGCCAGTAGACCCTCCGGGACAGAGAACTATGGCTACACCTTC. Translating gives CASRPSGTENYGYTF.

The rearrangement links TRBV30 to TRBJ2-4; TRBD1 aligns across 8 bases. The CDR3 spans 13 residues. In germline, CDR1 is GTSNPN, CDR2 SVGIG (reference sequence). Trimming cost V 4 bases and J 7 bases; bases outside gene matches: 6. DNA of the CDR3: TGTGCCTGGACGGGACAGGTGGGGAACATTCAGTACTTC. This translates into CAWTGQVGNIQYF.

This chain joins TRBV12-5 and TRBJ1-1; D might be TRBD1 (6 bases). The CDR3 spans 12 residues. Germline V gene lookup returns CDR1 LGHNT and CDR2 FRNRAP. Trimming stripped 2 bases from V and 8 bases from J, with 9 bases between. This chain's CDR3 is CASGLRTEEAFF. The CDR3 DNA follows: TGTGCTAGTGGTTTGCGGACAGAGGAAGCTTTCTTT.

The V and J genes are TRBV6-5 and TRBJ2-1; TRBD1 agrees at 9 bases. This CDR3 is built from 14 residues. Trimming took 5 bases from V and 6 from J; bases not matched to a gene: 5. CDR1 MNHEY and CDR2 SVGAGI come from the germline V gene. The CDR3 protein is CASSPGTGSNEQFF. In DNA, the CDR3 is TGTGCCAGCAGTCCCGGGACAGGGAGCAATGAGCAGTTCTTC.

The chain combines TRBV4-2 with TRBJ1-1; possibly TRBD1 for D (6 bases). V was clipped by 7 bases and J by 4 bases, with 28 bases between them. The CDR3 covers 18 residues. Germline assignment: CDR1 LGHNA and CDR2 YNFKEQ. The CDR3 is CASTYEPQGGSSGTEAFF. The CDR3 DNA is TGTGCCAGCACCTACGAACCACAGGGAGGAAGTAGTGGCACTGAAGCTTTCTTT.

The chain combines TRBV18 with TRBJ1-1; 8 nucleotides line up with TRBD1. V lost 5 bases and J lost 1; bases outside the gene matches: 12. Germline-derived CDR1 and CDR2 are KGHSH and LQKENI. The CDR3 runs 17 residues. Here the CDR3 reads CASSSTFTGTGNTEAFF. The CDR3 DNA sequence: TGTGCCAGCTCATCAACTTTTACTGGGACAGGGAACACTGAAGCTTTCTTT.

The CDR3 DNA follows: TGTGCCAGCAGCCTCATGTTCGGGGGTAACGAGCAGTACTTC. Encoded protein: CASSLMFGGNEQYF. The V gene is TRBV6-5, the J gene TRBJ2-7; possible D gene TRBD2, 6 bases. Per the germline V gene, CDR1 is MNHEY and CDR2 is SVGAGI. V shed 6 bases and J shed 5 bases, with 17 bases lying between them. The length of the CDR3 is 14 residues.

The chain has TRBV29-1 and TRBJ2-4; TRBD2 is a possible D gene (5 bases). The CDR3 is 13 residues long. Germline lookup yields CDR1 SQVTM and CDR2 ANQGSEA. V was cut by 5 bases and J by 2 bases, with 10 bases left in between. The CDR3 is CSVQRGTKNIQYF. The CDR3 DNA reads TGCAGCGTTCAACGGGGAACCAAAAACATTCAGTACTTC.